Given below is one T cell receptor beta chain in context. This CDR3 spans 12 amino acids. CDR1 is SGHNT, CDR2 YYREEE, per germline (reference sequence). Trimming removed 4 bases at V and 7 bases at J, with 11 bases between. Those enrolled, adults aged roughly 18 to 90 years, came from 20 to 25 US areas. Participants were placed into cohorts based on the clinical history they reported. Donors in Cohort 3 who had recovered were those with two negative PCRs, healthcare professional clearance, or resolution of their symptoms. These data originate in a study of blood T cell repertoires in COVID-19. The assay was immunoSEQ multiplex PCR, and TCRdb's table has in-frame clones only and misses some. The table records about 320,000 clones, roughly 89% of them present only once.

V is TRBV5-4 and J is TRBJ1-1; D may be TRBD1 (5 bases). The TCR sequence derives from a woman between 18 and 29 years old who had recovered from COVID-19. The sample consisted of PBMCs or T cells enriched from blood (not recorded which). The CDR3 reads CASSLQGIEAFF. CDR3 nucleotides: TGTGCCAGCAGCCTCCAGGGAATTGAAGCTTTCTTT.